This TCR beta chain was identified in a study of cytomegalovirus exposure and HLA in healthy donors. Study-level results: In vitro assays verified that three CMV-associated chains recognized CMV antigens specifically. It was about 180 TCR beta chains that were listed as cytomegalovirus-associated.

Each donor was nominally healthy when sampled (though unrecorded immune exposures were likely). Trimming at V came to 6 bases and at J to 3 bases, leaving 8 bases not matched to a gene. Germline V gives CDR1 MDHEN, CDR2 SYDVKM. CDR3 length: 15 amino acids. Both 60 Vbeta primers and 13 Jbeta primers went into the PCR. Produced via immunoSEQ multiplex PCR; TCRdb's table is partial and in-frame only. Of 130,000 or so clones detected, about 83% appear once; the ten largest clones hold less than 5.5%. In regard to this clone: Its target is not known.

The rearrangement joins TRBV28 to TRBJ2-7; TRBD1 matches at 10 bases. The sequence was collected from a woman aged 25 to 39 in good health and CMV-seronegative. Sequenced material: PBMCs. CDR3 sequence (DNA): TGTGCCAGCAGCTCCCCGGGACAGGGGAACTACGAGCAGTACTTC. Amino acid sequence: CASSSPGQGNYEQYF.